A single sample is the source of the 24 T cell receptor beta chains below, sequenced in a study of blood T cell repertoires in COVID-19. Sequenced by immunoSEQ multiplex PCR; TCRdb stores in-frame clones only, minus some. The sample shows about 42,000 clones, around 88% of them seen only once. The sequencing sample was made of peripheral blood. These receptors were obtained from a human donor in a cohort sampled during active COVID-19.

This chain links TRBV5-1 with TRBJ2-5; TRBD2 agrees at 15 bases. In germline, CDR1 is SGHRS, CDR2 YFSETQ. This CDR3 comprises 16 residues. With V trimmed by 0 bases and J by 5 bases, 2 bases remained unmatched. The CDR3 spells CASSLAGTSGRETQYF. CDR3 bases: TGCGCCAGCAGCTTGGCCGGGACTAGCGGGAGGGAGACCCAGTACTTC.

This clone was seen just once. The rearrangement joins TRBV4-2 to TRBJ2-7; TRBD2 matches 7 bases. The length of the CDR3 is 16 residues. The junction had 12 bases not matched to a gene; V was cut back by 1 base and J by 6 bases. CDR1 is LGHNA and CDR2 is YNFKEQ in the germline V gene. Here the CDR3 DNA reads TGTGCCAGCAGCCAAGGACTAGCCGGATCGGTGGGCGAGCAGTACTTC. This codes for CASSQGLAGSVGEQYF.

The J gene is TRBJ2-7, the V gene TRBV24-1; tentatively, D is TRBD1 (5 bases). In germline, CDR1 is KGHDR, CDR2 SFDVKD. The length of the CDR3 is 15 residues. V was pared by 2 bases and J by 3 bases, with 13 bases between. DNA of the CDR3: TGTGCCACCAGTGATTCAGTGGGCAGGGACTACGAGCAGTACTTC. The encoded protein is CATSDSVGRDYEQYF.

The genes are TRBV5-4 and TRBJ2-5, with 10 bases that match TRBD2. Germline CDR1 SGHNT, CDR2 YYREEE (reference sequence). The ends lost 3 bases at V and 5 bases at J; junction bases unmatched: 13. The CDR3 runs to 17 residues. CDR3 protein: CASSSGTSEGAWETQYF. CDR3 in DNA: TGTGCCAGCAGCTCGGGGACTAGCGAGGGGGCCTGGGAGACCCAGTACTTC.

The rearrangement uses TRBV7-8 and TRBJ1-2; D may be TRBD1 (6 bases). CDR1 is SGHVS, CDR2 FQNEAQ, per germline. The ends were cut back, 5 bases at V and 2 bases at J, with 15 bases in the middle. This CDR3 is built from 15 residues. The CDR3 nucleotides read TGTGCCAGCAGCGATGCCGGGGGGGGCAACTATGGCTACACCTTC. Its protein is CASSDAGGGNYGYTF.

V and J are TRBV5-1 and TRBJ1-3; 7 nucleotides line up with TRBD1. Trimming took 2 bases from V and 0 from J; bases not matched to a gene: 2. The CDR3 loop spans 15 amino acids. Germline assignment: CDR1 SGHRS and CDR2 YFSETQ. In nucleotides, the CDR3 is TGCGCCAGCAGCTTAGGGGGCTACTCTGGAAACACCATATATTTT. Translated, it gives CASSLGGYSGNTIYF.

The rearrangement uses TRBV2 and TRBJ1-6, with a weak D call TRBD1 (5 bases). The CDR3 runs to 11 residues. The V and J ends lost 6 bases and 15 bases respectively, with 12 bases between them. Looked up from germline, CDR1 is SNHLY and CDR2 is FYNNEI. The CDR3, as DNA: TGTGCCAGCAGGGATAGGGGTCTCCTCCACTTT. Translation: CASRDRGLLHF.

This chain uses TRBV5-4 with TRBJ1-2, with 7 bases fitting TRBD1. Losses at the gene ends were 4 bases for V and 5 bases for J; bases not matched to a gene: 17. This CDR3 is 17 amino acids long. Germline V gives CDR1 SGHNT, CDR2 YYREEE (reference sequence). The CDR3 loop is CASSPPIRDSVQYGYTF. The CDR3, as DNA: TGTGCCAGCAGCCCACCAATACGGGACAGCGTTCAATATGGCTACACCTTC. The full variable domain, with the rest looked up from reference TRBV5-4 and TRBJ1-2, is ETGVTQSPTHLIKTRGQQVTLRCSSQSGHNTVSWYQQALGQGPQFIFQYYREEENGRGNFPPRFSGLQFPNYSSELNVNALELDDSALYLCASSPPIRDSVQYGYTFGSGTRLTVV.

The genes are TRBV5-4 and TRBJ1-2; weak D call: TRBD1 (6 bases). The V gene's germline CDR1 is SGHNT and CDR2 YYREEE (reference sequence). This CDR3 is built from 12 residues. The V end lost 4 bases, the J end lost 8 bases, and 12 bases lay between the germline ends. CDR3 nucleotide sequence: TGTGCCAGCAGCCCGATGACAGGCGGCTACACCTTC. Protein product: CASSPMTGGYTF.

The chain links TRBV2 to TRBJ1-1, with unresolved D. V was clipped by 4 bases and J by 5 bases, with 5 bases between them. Germline V lookup: CDR1 SNHLY, CDR2 FYNNEI. The CDR3 contains 11 residues. In nucleotides, the CDR3 is TGTGCCAGCAGTGGGCGGACTGAAGCTTTCTTT. Its translation is CASSGRTEAFF.

The chain links TRBV5-4 to TRBJ2-6; a possible D gene is TRBD1 (6 bases). CDR3 length equals 15 residues. The ends were cut back, 5 bases at V and 2 bases at J, with 11 bases in the middle. The V gene's germline CDR1 is SGHNT and CDR2 YYREEE (reference sequence). The CDR3 reads CASRKTGAGANVLTF. Written as DNA, the CDR3 is TGTGCCAGCAGGAAGACAGGCGCTGGGGCCAACGTCCTGACTTTC.

The DNA of the CDR3 is TGTGCCAGCTCACCCAGGACAGGCAGTGATCAGCCCCAGCATTTT. Protein: CASSPRTGSDQPQHF. V gene TRBV18 combines with J gene TRBJ1-5; 7 nucleotides line up with TRBD1. The CDR3 is made up of 15 amino acids. The germline CDR1 and CDR2 sequences are KGHSH and LQKENI. The V segment lost 3 bases and the J segment 5 bases; nucleotides outside the gene matches: 7.

The CDR3 region is CATSRDPGGENEQYF. The DNA of the CDR3 is TGTGCCACCAGCAGAGATCCAGGGGGCGAGAACGAGCAGTACTTC. The chain recombines TRBV15 with TRBJ2-7, with 8 bases lining up with TRBD1. Per germline, CDR1 LNHNV and CDR2 YYDKDF (reference sequence). After removal of 0 bases from V and 5 bases from J, the junction contained 6 bases not matched to a gene. CDR3 length: 15 residues.

The chain uses TRBV5-1 and TRBJ2-7; tentatively, D is TRBD1 (5 bases). The V end was cut by 0 bases, the J end by 1 base, with 11 bases between. The germline V gene encodes CDR1 SGHRS and CDR2 YFSETQ. This CDR3 is built from 15 residues. CDR3 protein: CASSLEQGGSYEQYF. CDR3 bases: TGCGCCAGCAGCTTGGAGCAGGGCGGATCCTACGAGCAGTACTTC.

The rearrangement joins TRBV3-1 (or the pseudogene TRBV3-2) to TRBJ2-5; 9 bases map to TRBD1. The trim removed 1 base at V and 5 bases at J, leaving 2 bases unmatched. The V gene's germline CDR1 is LGHDT and CDR2 YNNKEL (reference sequence). The CDR3 loop spans 14 amino acids. The CDR3 is CASSQGTGVETQYF. The DNA for the CDR3 is TGTGCCAGCAGCCAAGGGACAGGGGTCGAGACCCAGTACTTC.

The chain couples TRBV6-6 to TRBJ1-6, with no clear D. Trimming took off 6 bases at V and 5 bases at J, with 14 bases between the two ends. Germline CDR1 and CDR2: MNHNY and SVGAGI (reference sequence). The CDR3 consists of 15 residues. The CDR3 loop reads CASRPHDRDNSPLHF. The CDR3 DNA reads TGTGCCAGCAGACCACACGACCGGGATAATTCACCCCTCCACTTT.

The chain recombines TRBV6-5 with TRBJ2-3, with D unresolved. Germline CDR1 MNHEY, CDR2 SVGAGI. The length of the CDR3 is 14 residues. The germline V and J ends were trimmed by 6 bases and 2 bases, with 12 bases remaining between them. The CDR3 DNA reads as TGTGCCAGCAGCAAGACACCGCTCACAGATACGCAGTATTTT. As protein: CASSKTPLTDTQYF.

The V call is TRBV24-1, the J call TRBJ2-6; TRBD1 agrees at 8 bases. V lost 9 bases to trimming and J lost 4 bases; unmatched junction nucleotides: 7. The germline CDR1 and CDR2 sequences are KGHDR and SFDVKD. The CDR3 runs 15 residues. The CDR3 is CATGWTGSGANVLTF. The CDR3 coding sequence is TGTGCCACCGGATGGACAGGGAGCGGGGCCAACGTCCTGACTTTC.

On this clone: A read error may produce the germline difference seen at one junction end. The V gene is TRBV11-2, the J gene TRBJ2-5, with 7 nucleotides matching TRBD1. The CDR3 contains 14 residues. Germline CDR1 and CDR2: SGHAT and FQNNGV. For the CDR3, the DNA is TGTGCCAGCAGCTCCCTGACAGGGCAAGGGACCCAGTACTTC. Protein sequence: CASSSLTGQGTQYF.

This clone was detected only a few times. The chain recombines TRBV7-8 with TRBJ1-3; possibly TRBD1 for D (6 bases). V was clipped by 6 bases and J by 9 bases, with 24 bases between them. The CDR3 contains 16 residues. Germline V gene data show CDR1 as SGHVS and CDR2 as FQNEAQ. CDR3 nucleotide sequence: TGTGCCAGCAGTTCACCTACAGGGAATCCGAGTAGCACCATATATTTT. Translating it yields CASSSPTGNPSSTIYF.

The CDR3, as DNA: TGTGCCAGCAGTGAATTTAAGGGGCAGGCCAGAGCACCTGAAGCTTTCTTT. Its protein is CASSEFKGQARAPEAFF. The V call is TRBV25-1, the J call TRBJ1-1, with D possibly TRBD1 on 5 matching bases. CDR1 is MGHDK and CDR2 is SYGVNS in the germline V gene. With 1 base removed from V and 6 bases from J, the gap between germline ends came to 21 bases. This CDR3 spans 17 amino acids.

The rearrangement joins TRBV5-1 to TRBJ1-4; 7 bases fit TRBD1. With V trimmed by 0 bases and J by 5 bases, 4 bases remained unmatched. The CDR3 extends over 15 amino acids. Germline V gives CDR1 SGHRS, CDR2 YFSETQ. The CDR3 DNA follows: TGCGCCAGCAGCTTGGAAGGCAGGGGGAATGAAAAACTGTTTTTT. Translating it yields CASSLEGRGNEKLFF.

The CDR3 nucleotides read TGCGCCAGCAGCTTGGACCACAGGGGGCAGGCAAGCACTGAAGCTTTCTTT. It translates to CASSLDHRGQASTEAFF. The genes are TRBV5-1 and TRBJ1-1; TRBD1 aligns across 9 bases. With V trimmed by 0 bases and J by 4 bases, 10 bases remained unmatched. Germline-derived CDR1 and CDR2 are SGHRS and YFSETQ. The length of the CDR3 is 17 residues.

J is TRBJ2-1 and V is TRBV14, with 7 bases identical to TRBD2. This CDR3 has 14 amino acids. Germline V gene sequence: CDR1 SGHDN, CDR2 FVKESK. J lost 12 bases, V lost 1 base, and 9 bases had no gene match. DNA of the CDR3: TGTGCCAGCAGCCAAGGTGGGCTAGCGGCAGCGCAGTTCTTC. The encoded protein is CASSQGGLAAAQFF.